The T cell receptor beta chain under discussion was sequenced for a study of cytomegalovirus exposure and HLA in healthy donors. Study summary: The roughly 660 first-cohort repertoires shared a platform with the 130 or so validation repertoires, as reported in a later analysis. The study's findings and limits: In a later analysis, first-cohort TCR clusters were found to tend to co-occur in the roughly 120 validation repertoires. Three CMV-associated chains proved CMV antigen-specific in vitro.

Notes on this clone: The antigen remains undetermined.

Germline CDR1 reads MNHEY; CDR2 reads SVGAGI. V was clipped by 6 bases and J by 2 bases; unmatched bases: 6. This CDR3 region has 15 residues. Separate from the approximately 700-subject first cohort was the approximately 120-subject validation cohort, to which the donors belonged. Clones were read by immunoSEQ multiplex PCR, and TCRdb kept only the in-frame ones, dropping some. Of 120,000 to 150,000 clones in the sample, roughly nine tenths were seen once. The sample was PBMCs. The TCR was taken from a man aged 18 to 29 in good health and CMV-seronegative. The chain couples TRBV6-5 to TRBJ2-1; 8 bases are a match to TRBD2. The CDR3 region is CASRYGGGAYNEQFF. CDR3 DNA: TGTGCCAGCAGATACGGGGGGGGCGCCTACAATGAGCAGTTCTTC.